The clone carrying this T cell receptor (beta chain) was detected a few times. The data are from a study of chronic HIV infection and antiretroviral therapy. Each CDR3 protein gets one entry after TCRdb re-called the 5' RACE reads with MiXCR. Of approximately 30,000 distinct CDR3 sequences listed, about 9.7% are singletons. From germline, CDR1 is MNHEY and CDR2 SVGEGT. Trimming took 5 bases from V and 8 from J, leaving 13 bases between them. This CDR3 region has 13 residues. This sequence was found in an adult who had HIV and had not received antiretroviral therapy, or was an uninfected healthy control (not recorded which). Input material: peripheral blood. V usage is TRBV6-2 or TRBV6-3 and J usage is TRBJ1-5, with D possibly TRBD1 on 6 matching bases. CDR3 region: CASSPGVWEPQHF. CDR3 DNA sequence: TGTGCCAGCAGTCCAGGGGTATGGGAGCCCCAGCATTTT.